One and the same sample provided the 8 T cell receptor beta chains below, sequenced in a study of blood T cell repertoires in COVID-19. Here immunoSEQ multiplex PCR was the method, and the copy in TCRdb shows in-frame clones only, minus some. This table holds around 87,000 clones, around 90% found once. The source material was peripheral blood. The origin of the receptors is a human donor with active COVID-19. The donor label of this sample is uncertain.

This chain joins TRBV4-3 and TRBJ2-3; 16 bases are shared with TRBD2. The CDR3 loop spans 19 amino acids. Trimming at V came to 0 bases and at J to 6 bases, leaving 9 bases not matched to a gene. CDR1 and CDR2 (germline): LGHNA, YSLEER. The CDR3 nucleotides are TGCGCCAGCAGCCAAGATATGGGGACTAGCGGGGGGGCAAGGGATACGCAGTATTTT. This sequence encodes CASSQDMGTSGGARDTQYF.

The chain links TRBV5-4 to TRBJ2-2; weak D call: TRBD1 (6 bases). The V gene lost 4 bases and the J gene lost 6 bases, with 13 bases spanning the gap. The CDR3 contains 14 residues. The germline gives CDR1 SGHNT, CDR2 YYREEE (reference sequence). The CDR3 coding sequence is TGTGCCAGCAGCCAGGGACAATACCCCGGGGAGCTGTTTTTT. This sequence encodes CASSQGQYPGELFF.

The chain has TRBV10-3 and TRBJ2-7, with a tentative D call TRBD1 (6 bases). V dropped 0 bases and J dropped 12 bases, with 12 bases sitting between them. The germline V gene has CDR1 ENHRY and CDR2 SYGVKD. The CDR3 totals 12 residues. Written as DNA, the CDR3 is TGTGCCATCAGTGAGTCGACAGACAGGCTGTACTTC. This encodes CAISESTDRLYF.

The V gene is TRBV7-9, the J gene TRBJ1-2; unclear D gene. V gave up 1 base and J gave up 4 bases, with 7 bases separating them. This CDR3 is built from 13 residues. Germline V gene lookup returns CDR1 SEHNR and CDR2 FQNEAQ (reference sequence). CDR3 in amino acids: CASSLVPIYGYTF. The DNA for the CDR3 is TGTGCCAGCAGCTTAGTCCCCATCTATGGCTACACCTTC.

V and J are TRBV11-3 and TRBJ2-3; 9 positions agree with TRBD1. This CDR3 has 15 amino acids. The trim removed 3 bases at V and 3 bases at J, leaving 4 bases unmatched. Germline V gives CDR1 SGHNT, CDR2 YENEEA. The CDR3 sequence is CASSFDRGDTDTQYF. CDR3 nucleotides: TGTGCCAGCAGCTTCGACAGGGGGGATACAGATACGCAGTATTTT.

The chain is built from TRBV2 and TRBJ2-1, with D maybe TRBD1 (6 bases). The V gene lost 6 bases and the J gene lost 6 bases, with 18 bases spanning the gap. The CDR3 length is 15 residues. Germline assignment: CDR1 SNHLY and CDR2 FYNNEI. The CDR3 reads CASSDTGQSLNEQFF. The CDR3 nucleotides are TGTGCCAGCAGCGACACAGGACAGAGCCTCAATGAGCAGTTCTTC.

The chain links TRBV5-1 to TRBJ2-3, with D uncertain. This CDR3 contains 13 residues. Germline CDR1 is SGHRS and CDR2 is YFSETQ. V was trimmed by 0 bases and J by 5 bases, leaving 7 bases between them. Written as DNA, the CDR3 is TGCGCCAGCAGCTTGGCCATGAGAGATACGCAGTATTTT. It yields the protein CASSLAMRDTQYF.

This sequence joins TRBV4-3 and TRBJ1-2; TRBD1 aligns across 8 bases. The CDR3 sequence is 17 residues long. Losses at the gene ends were 4 bases for V and 4 bases for J; bases not matched to a gene: 14. Germline CDR1 and CDR2: LGHNA and YSLEER. The CDR3 sequence is CASSPGLRTGTSYGYTF. The CDR3 DNA sequence: TGCGCCAGCAGCCCTGGTTTGAGGACAGGGACCTCCTATGGCTACACCTTC.